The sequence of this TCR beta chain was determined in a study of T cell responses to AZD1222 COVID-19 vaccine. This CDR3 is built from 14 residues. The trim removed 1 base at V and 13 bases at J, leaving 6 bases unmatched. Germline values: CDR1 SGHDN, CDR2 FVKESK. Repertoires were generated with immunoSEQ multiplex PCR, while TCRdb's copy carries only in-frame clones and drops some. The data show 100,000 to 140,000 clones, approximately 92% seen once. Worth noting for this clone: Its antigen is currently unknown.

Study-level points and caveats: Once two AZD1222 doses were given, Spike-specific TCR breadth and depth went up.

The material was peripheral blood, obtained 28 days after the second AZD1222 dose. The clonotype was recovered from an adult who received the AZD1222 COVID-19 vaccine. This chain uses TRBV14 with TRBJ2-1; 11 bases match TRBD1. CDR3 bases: TGTGCCAGCAGCCAAGCCGGGACAGGGGGACCCCAGTTCTTC. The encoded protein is CASSQAGTGGPQFF.